The 21 T cell receptor beta chains below come from one sample, sequenced in a study of monozygotic twins with inflammatory bowel disease. Each CDR3 protein gets one entry in TCRdb, which reprocessed the 5' RACE reads and gives no DNA. The sample holds around 370,000 distinct CDR3 sequences. The sample consisted of blood. The receptor set was obtained from a human donor with ulcerative colitis or Crohn's disease, or a healthy co-twin of an affected twin (not recorded which).

The chain carries TRBV12-3 or TRBV12-4 and TRBJ2-7; absent DNA, TCRdb's TRBD1 call cannot be checked. The CDR3 is 15 residues long. CDR3 protein: CASSLRGQTIRRQYF.

The genes are TRBV6-5 and TRBJ1-6; TCRdb names TRBD1, which stays unverified in the absence of DNA. CDR1 and CDR2 from the germline V gene are MNHEY and SVGAGI. The CDR3 consists of 16 residues. CDR3 in amino acids: CASSYSSQGGNSPLHF.

This sequence joins TRBV10-3 and TRBJ1-5; absent DNA, TCRdb's TRBD1 call cannot be checked. Germline V lookup: CDR1 ENHRY, CDR2 SYGVKD. The CDR3 is 12 amino acids. CDR3 sequence reads: CAISGGHQPQHF.

The CDR3 sequence: CSVDAPRPGVGDQYF. The V and J genes are TRBV29-1 and TRBJ2-5; TCRdb's D call, TRBD1, is unchecked because there is no DNA. Looked up from germline, CDR1 is SQVTM and CDR2 is ANQGSEA. The CDR3 extends over 15 amino acids.

The chain's CDR3 is CAWSLGGLETQYF. This sequence joins TRBV30 and TRBJ2-5; the TRBD2 assignment by TCRdb is unverifiable without DNA. The CDR3 loop spans 13 amino acids. The germline V gene has CDR1 GTSNPN and CDR2 SVGIG (reference sequence).

The chain is built from TRBV18 and TRBJ1-2; checking the TCRdb D call of TRBD1 is not possible without DNA. The CDR3 has 16 residues. Germline assignment: CDR1 KGHSH and CDR2 LQKENI. The CDR3: CASSHGKTVTLYGYTF.

The genes are TRBV5-1 and TRBJ2-7; TCRdb picks TRBD1, but there is no DNA to check that call. The CDR3 extends over 14 amino acids. Germline V CDR1 and CDR2: SGHRS, YFSETQ. This CDR3 is CASSFPDNSYEQYF.

The chain has TRBV3-1 and TRBJ2-2; without DNA, the TCRdb call of TRBD1 cannot be checked. The CDR3 consists of 15 residues. Germline loops: CDR1 LGHDT, CDR2 YNNKEL (reference sequence). CDR3 protein: CASSQLGGGTGELFF.

The rearrangement links TRBV4-3 to TRBJ2-2; TCRdb indicates TRBD1, and absent DNA this call remains unverified. This CDR3 comprises 18 residues. Germline CDR1 reads LGHNA; CDR2 reads YSLEER. The CDR3 spells CASSQDPGGQGNTGELFF.

The chain uses TRBV7-2 and TRBJ2-1; TCRdb names TRBD2, which stays unverified in the absence of DNA. This CDR3 is built from 15 residues. Germline assignment: CDR1 SGHTA and CDR2 FQGNSA. The CDR3 here is CASSLDSGRYNEQFF.

The chain has TRBV9 and TRBJ2-2; TCRdb picks TRBD2, but there is no DNA to check that call. This CDR3 contains 18 residues. Germline lookup yields CDR1 SGDLS and CDR2 YYNGEE. The CDR3 sequence: CASSDGTSGGLNTGELFF.

J is TRBJ2-7 and V is TRBV12-3 or TRBV12-4; TCRdb picks TRBD1, but there is no DNA to check that call. The CDR3 runs to 12 residues. The CDR3 reads CASSSRQVGQYF.

The CDR3 sequence is CAWRGDPWNYGYTF. J is TRBJ1-2 and V is TRBV30; TCRdb's D call of TRBD1 is untestable without DNA. CDR1 is GTSNPN and CDR2 is SVGIG in the germline V gene (reference sequence). This CDR3 region has 14 residues.

The chain combines TRBV5-1 with TRBJ1-1; TCRdb lists TRBD1, though no DNA is available to test this call. Germline V lookup: CDR1 SGHRS, CDR2 YFSETQ. The CDR3 runs to 15 residues. The CDR3 protein is CAGSTWTGRDTEAFF.

The V and J genes are TRBV7-9 and TRBJ1-2. The CDR3 extends over 14 amino acids. Germline loops: CDR1 SEHNR, CDR2 FQNEAQ (reference sequence). The CDR3 region is CASSLEGTSGGYTF. The complete variable domain, with remaining parts taken from reference TRBV7-9 and TRBJ1-2, reads DTGVSQNPRHKITKRGQNVTFRCDPISEHNRLYWYRQTLGQGPEFLTYFQNEAQLEKSRLLSDRFSAERPKGSFSTLEIQRTEQGDSAMYLCASSLEGTSGGYTFGSGTRLTVV.

This chain uses TRBV11-1 with TRBJ2-6; TCRdb names TRBD1, which stays unverified in the absence of DNA. Germline lookup yields CDR1 SGHAT and CDR2 FQDESV (reference sequence). This CDR3 region has 19 residues. The CDR3 loop reads CASSLENRDTYSGANVLTF.

The chain employs TRBV6-5 and TRBJ2-1; TCRdb's D call, TRBD1, is unchecked because there is no DNA. CDR1 is MNHEY, CDR2 SVGAGI, per germline. This CDR3 spans 15 amino acids. CDR3: CASSYTGTGVNEQFF.

The chain employs TRBV7-9 and TRBJ2-1. Per germline, CDR1 SEHNR and CDR2 FQNEAQ (reference sequence). The CDR3 runs to 14 residues. This CDR3 is CASSSIVGDNEQFF.

The chain carries TRBV7-2 and TRBJ2-5; the D call from TCRdb, TRBD2, cannot be confirmed without DNA. Germline CDR1 and CDR2: SGHTA and FQGNSA. The CDR3 sequence is 14 residues long. CDR3 region: CASSLSLGGETQYF.

V is TRBV7-3 and J is TRBJ2-5. The CDR3 runs to 13 residues. The germline V gene encodes CDR1 SGHTA and CDR2 FQGTGA. CDR3 protein: CASSLSRQETQYF.

The rearrangement joins TRBV5-1 to TRBJ1-5; the D call of TRBD1 rests on TCRdb alone, since no DNA is present to check it. This CDR3 contains 16 residues. Per the germline V gene, CDR1 is SGHRS and CDR2 is YFSETQ. CDR3: CASSLGTGQGNQPQHF.